The 8 T cell receptor beta chains given below trace back to one sample, sequenced in a study of beta chain features in type 1 diabetes. Every isolated RNA sample was fully reverse transcribed, so sequencing captured expressed TCRB transcripts. Some clones are missing from TCRdb's copy, which holds only in-frame ones; the method was immunoSEQ multiplex PCR. The data show about 230,000 clones, roughly 9.6% seen once. Material: naive CD4+ T cells from blood. Receptors were obtained from a woman younger than 30 in good health.

The chain employs TRBV27 and TRBJ2-3; 8 bases line up with TRBD1. Germline V gene data show CDR1 as MNHEY and CDR2 as SMNVEV (reference sequence). The length of the CDR3 is 17 residues. V shed 5 bases and J 5 bases; nucleotides not matched to a gene: 15. The CDR3 sequence is CASSTLTGTGNGDTQYF. The CDR3 coding sequence is TGTGCCAGCAGTACCCTAACCGGGACAGGCAATGGAGATACGCAGTATTTT.

The rearrangement joins TRBV5-1 to TRBJ1-2, with D uncertain. The CDR3 is made up of 12 amino acids. Germline CDR1 is SGHRS and CDR2 is YFSETQ. V lost 3 bases, J lost 4 bases, and 7 bases lay in between. The CDR3 DNA reads TGCGCCAGCAGCTCAGACATCTATGGCTACACCTTC. This encodes CASSSDIYGYTF.

This clone was counted only a few times. This chain links TRBV28 with TRBJ2-7; 13 bases are a match to TRBD2. Trimming at V came to 6 bases and at J to 6 bases, leaving 5 bases not matched to a gene. There are 14 residues in the CDR3. The germline V gene encodes CDR1 MDHEN and CDR2 SYDVKM. CDR3 residues: CASRSGLAGVEQYF. For the CDR3, the DNA is TGTGCCAGCAGGTCAGGACTAGCGGGAGTCGAGCAGTACTTC.

This chain links TRBV19 with TRBJ2-7; 9 bases line up with TRBD1. The CDR3 sequence is 14 residues long. Germline CDR1 and CDR2: LNHDA and SQIVND (reference sequence). V was pared by 5 bases and J by 5 bases, with 7 bases of the junction left unmatched. The CDR3 here is CASSGDRGLDEQYF. Written as DNA, the CDR3 is TGTGCCAGTAGTGGCGACAGGGGGTTGGACGAGCAGTACTTC.

Only a few counts were recorded for this clone. The rearrangement uses TRBV27 and TRBJ2-3; weak D call: TRBD1 (6 bases). Trimming removed 4 bases at V and 2 bases at J, with 13 bases between. From germline, CDR1 is MNHEY and CDR2 SMNVEV (reference sequence). The CDR3 is made up of 15 amino acids. The CDR3 DNA is TGTGCCAGCAGTTCTCTGGACAGAGACACAGATACGCAGTATTTT. Translation gives CASSSLDRDTDTQYF.

The V call is TRBV19, the J call TRBJ2-2, with no clear D. Germline CDR1 is LNHDA and CDR2 is SQIVND (reference sequence). The CDR3 length is 14 residues. Between the trimmed V and J ends, which lost 6 bases and 0 bases, there was a span of 8 bases. The CDR3 is CASRVVANTGELFF. The CDR3 nucleotides read TGTGCCAGTAGAGTGGTAGCGAACACCGGGGAGCTGTTTTTT.

This clone was detected many times. This rearrangement joins TRBV4-1 to TRBJ2-3; D is unresolved. The CDR3 is made up of 13 amino acids. V was cut by 4 bases and J by 8 bases, with 13 bases left in between. Germline CDR1 MGHRA, CDR2 YSYEKL. The CDR3 DNA reads TGCGCCAGCAGCCCCCAGGTTCAAGGTACGCAGTATTTT. It codes for CASSPQVQGTQYF.

This clone was seen more than once but under ten times. The chain joins TRBV11-2 to TRBJ2-3, with D uncertain. The V gene lost 7 bases and the J gene lost 8 bases, with 19 bases spanning the gap. Germline values: CDR1 SGHAT, CDR2 FQNNGV. The CDR3 sequence is 14 residues long. The CDR3 nucleotides are TGTGCCAGCAATGGCCTCCTCGCTCTAGGTACGCAGTATTTT. Its translation: CASNGLLALGTQYF.